This section outlines one TCR beta chain sequence together with its context. This record comes from a study of T cell changes during pregnancy in multiple sclerosis. Data came from immunoSEQ multiplex PCR; TCRdb stores just in-frame clones and leaves some out. Found here are tens of thousands of clones, around 90% of them singletons; the top ten hold under 2.5%. J lost 2 bases, V lost 3 bases, and 3 bases had no gene match. CDR1 and CDR2 from the germline V gene are SGDLS and YYNGEE. This CDR3 comprises 17 residues. The V gene is TRBV9, the J gene TRBJ2-1, with 15 bases that match TRBD2. This sequence was found in a female donor in good health, enrolled as a control in a pregnancy study. Sequencing was performed on CD4+ T cells from peripheral blood mononuclear cells, taken after pregnancy. CDR3 coding DNA: TGTGCCAGCAGCGAGGGACTAGCGGGAGGAGCCTACAATGAGCAGTTCTTC. Amino acid sequence: CASSEGLAGGAYNEQFF.